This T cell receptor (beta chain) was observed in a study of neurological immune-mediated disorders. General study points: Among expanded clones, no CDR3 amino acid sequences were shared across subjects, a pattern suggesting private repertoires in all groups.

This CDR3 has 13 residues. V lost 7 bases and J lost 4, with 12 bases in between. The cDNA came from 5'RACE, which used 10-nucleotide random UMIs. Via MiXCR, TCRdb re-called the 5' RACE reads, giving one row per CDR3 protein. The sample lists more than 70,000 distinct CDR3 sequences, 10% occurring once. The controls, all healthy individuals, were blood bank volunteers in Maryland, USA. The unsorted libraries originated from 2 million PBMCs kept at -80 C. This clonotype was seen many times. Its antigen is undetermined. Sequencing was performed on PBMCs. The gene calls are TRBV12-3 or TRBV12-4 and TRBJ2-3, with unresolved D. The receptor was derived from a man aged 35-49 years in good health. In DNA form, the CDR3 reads TGTGCCAGCACTCCTAAGAGGCCAGATACGCAGTATTTT. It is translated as CASTPKRPDTQYF.